These 2 T cell receptor beta chains were sequenced from one sample in a study of CD8 T cells in ankylosing spondylitis. Using its own MiXCR run on the 5' RACE reads, TCRdb lists one record per CDR3 protein. Here the sample spans 250,000 to 400,000 distinct CDR3 sequences, 9.5% to 13% being singletons. The sequenced material came from blood, either unsorted or a sorted T cell fraction (not recorded which). These receptors all come from a female donor with ankylosing spondylitis or in good health (not recorded which).

This clonotype was seen ten or more times. The gene calls are TRBV12-3 or TRBV12-4 and TRBJ2-4; 8 positions match TRBD1. The CDR3 extends over 16 amino acids. The junction had 8 bases not matched to a gene; V was cut back by 1 base and J by 6 bases. DNA for the CDR3: TGTGCCAGCAGTTTAGGACAGGGGAATGTCGGAAACATTCAGTACTTC. Its translation: CASSLGQGNVGNIQYF.

This chain uses TRBV20-1 with TRBJ2-6; 8 bases align to TRBD1. Germline values: CDR1 DFQATT, CDR2 SNEGSKA (reference sequence). This CDR3 is built from 18 residues. The J segment lost 0 bases and the V segment lost 2 bases, leaving 9 bases of the junction unmatched. The CDR3 DNA reads TGCAGTGCTAGAACTGGGACAGGCCGCACCTCTGGGGCCAACGTCCTGACTTTC. Translating gives CSARTGTGRTSGANVLTF.